The 5 T cell receptor beta chains given below trace back to one sample, sequenced in a study of shared clonotypes between healthy human individuals. Libraries were prepared by immunoSEQ multiplex PCR; TCRdb keeps only in-frame clonotypes and omits some of them. The sample comprises over 2 million clones, about 90% of which are singletons, and 0.3% to 0.4% rests with the top ten. The sample was naive CD4+ T cells from PBMCs. The subset denotes: CD45RA+ positively selected. These TCRs come from a man aged 18 to 29 in good health. Some clones in this sample may be carry-over from other donors' samples.

The chain joins TRBV9 to TRBJ1-5; D is unresolved. The germline V gene encodes CDR1 SGDLS and CDR2 YYNGEE. V was trimmed by 0 bases and J by 2 bases, leaving 6 bases between them. The CDR3 has 14 residues. The CDR3 region is CASSVVRGNQPQHF. The CDR3 bases are TGTGCCAGCAGCGTAGTACGAGGCAATCAGCCCCAGCATTTT.

This chain joins TRBV11-3 and TRBJ2-1, with TRBD2 matching over 7 bases. The germline gives CDR1 SGHNT, CDR2 YENEEA. This CDR3 spans 14 amino acids. V was pared by 3 bases and J by 8 bases, with 7 bases of the junction left unmatched. The DNA for the CDR3 is TGTGCCAGCAGCTTGGGGGGGAGTTCTGATGAGCAGTTCTTC. Its protein is CASSLGGSSDEQFF. Full variable domain (remainder filled in from reference TRBV11-3 and TRBJ2-1): EAGVVQSPRYKIIEKKQPVAFWCNPISGHNTLYWYLQNLGQGPELLIRYENEEAVDDSQLPKDRFSAERLKGVDSTLKIQPAELGDSAVYLCASSLGGSSDEQFFGPGTRLTVL.

The CDR3 DNA reads TGTGCCAGCAGCTTAGTTGGGGGCTTCTCCTCCTACGAGCAGTACTTC. This translates into CASSLVGGFSSYEQYF. The chain is built from TRBV7-2 and TRBJ2-7; tentatively, D is TRBD1 (6 bases). The CDR3 covers 16 residues. CDR1 SGHTA and CDR2 FQGNSA come from the germline V gene. V was trimmed by 1 base and J by 0 bases, leaving 13 bases between them.

This rearrangement joins TRBV21-1 to TRBJ2-3; the table's D call, TRBD2, has no DNA check behind it. TRBV21-1 is a documented pseudogene. The CDR3 covers 16 residues. The CDR3 here is CASTRGTGSSTDTQYF. For the CDR3, the DNA is TGTGCCAGCACTCGCGGGACCGGTTCTAGCACAGATACGCAGTATTTT.

The rearrangement joins TRBV15 to TRBJ2-1; maybe TRBD2 (5 bases). Between the trimmed V and J ends, which lost 4 bases and 3 bases, there was a span of 19 bases. CDR3 length equals 17 residues. Germline assignment: CDR1 LNHNV and CDR2 YYDKDF (reference sequence). CDR3: CATSTQGLGINYNEQFF. CDR3 sequence (DNA): TGTGCCACCAGCACTCAAGGACTGGGGATTAACTACAATGAGCAGTTCTTC.